These T cell receptor beta chains were read from a single sample in a study of resident and recirculating memory T cells in vitiligo. This table comes from immunoSEQ multiplex PCR, and its TCRdb copy is limited to in-frame clones, with some not included. The sample holds about 60 clones. The sample was lesional skin. The origin of the receptors is a male donor with vitiligo. Each CDR3 is given with its conserved first and last residue. The D gene is left open where the match is weak. Size is omitted from some rows. Given values are once, few, many or a class for expanded clones.

clone size,V gene,D gene,J gene,CDR3 protein,CDR3 DNA
-,TRBV5-1,-,TRBJ2-5,CASSPQPGETQYF,TGCGCCAGCAGCCCGCAACCGGGGGAGACCCAGTACTTC
-,TRBV4-2,TRBD2,TRBJ2-1,CASSQESGGSRYNEQFF,TGTGCCAGCAGCCAAGAGAGCGGGGGATCTCGGTACAATGAGCAGTTCTTC
once,TRBV5-1,-,TRBJ2-2,CASSLAHGATGELFF,TGCGCCAGCAGCTTGGCCCACGGAGCCACCGGGGAGCTGTTTTTT
-,TRBV28,-,TRBJ1-5,CASSFRAGKVQPQHF,TGTGCCAGCAGTTTCCGGGCAGGGAAGGTTCAGCCCCAGCATTTT
-,TRBV29-1,TRBD1,TRBJ1-2,CSVWAGGMGYTF,TGCAGCGTTTGGGCAGGGGGCATGGGCTACACCTTC
few,TRBV5-1,TRBD2,TRBJ2-1,CASSLIRAGESYNEQFF,TGCGCCAGCAGCTTGATAAGGGCGGGAGAAAGCTACAATGAGCAGTTCTTC
-,TRBV10-2,-,TRBJ2-3,CASSERWLASHQDTQYF,TGCGCCAGCAGTGAGAGGTGGCTAGCAAGTCATCAAGATACGCAGTATTTT
-,TRBV28,TRBD1,TRBJ1-6,CASSWDRPIQNNSPLHF,TGTGCCAGCAGTTGGGACAGGCCCATCCAGAATAATTCACCCCTCCACTTT
-,TRBV6-1,-,TRBJ1-2,CASSEAEGSIYGYTF,TGTGCCAGCAGTGAAGCAGAGGGCTCGATCTATGGCTACACCTTC
once,TRBV6-1,TRBD2,TRBJ2-3,CASSLKRGPTDTQYF,TGTGCCAGCAGTTTAAAGCGGGGGCCGACAGATACGCAGTATTTT
-,TRBV5-4,TRBD2,TRBJ2-5,CASSPRTSGGLGKRIQYF,TGTGCCAGCAGCCCAAGGACTAGCGGGGGGCTTGGGAAGAGAATCCAGTACTTC